This TCR beta chain originates from a study of T cells in Graves' hyperthyroidism and ophthalmopathy. Overall study context: At the time of initial diagnosis and before any treatment, peripheral blood was collected.

Exclusions: uncontrolled infection, other autoimmune disease, pregnancy, lactation. From more than 9.5 ml of fresh peripheral blood, PBMCs were isolated. In its sample, this clonotype was seen a few times. The antigen remains unidentified. Findings of the study overall: Ophthalmopathy was separated from stable hyperthyroidism by a 13 V-J model.

TCR beta CDR3 regions were amplified from RNA transcripts. Researchers ran a first-round RT-PCR on the TCR CDR3 using the HTBI primer set. TCRdb re-derived calls from the multiplex PCR reads in MiXCR, one entry per CDR3 protein. The sample records roughly 660,000 distinct CDR3 sequences, 15% to 20% being singletons. The clonotype comes from a man aged 50 or older with Graves' hyperthyroidism. The sequenced material came from blood.

CDR3 in amino acids: CASSILQGISGANVLTF. The CDR3 nucleotides read TGTGCCAGTAGTATACTCCAAGGAATCTCTGGGGCCAACGTCCTGACTTTC. This rearrangement joins TRBV19 to TRBJ2-6; D gene ambiguous. In germline, CDR1 is LNHDA, CDR2 SQIVND (reference sequence). CDR3 size: 17 residues. Trimming removed 2 bases at V and 0 bases at J, with 11 bases between.